The clone carrying this T cell receptor beta chain is medium-sized. Antiretroviral therapy had run roughly three months, about 14 weeks, before follow-up blood collection. The repertoire came from unfractionated whole blood and reflected all unsorted peripheral T cells. These data come from a study of HIV-infected patients and healthy controls. CDR1 SGHTA and CDR2 FQGTGA come from the germline V gene. V was pared by 5 bases and J by 3 bases, with 10 bases of the junction left unmatched. The CDR3 spans 16 residues. About 500 ng RNA was reverse transcribed with alpha and beta constant-region primers. Separate chain-specific third strand synthesis with multiplexing indices produced the alpha and beta libraries. A single record per CDR3 protein comes from TCRdb applying MiXCR to the 5' RACE reads. Of about 6,600 distinct CDR3 sequences in the sample, about 9.6% are singletons; the top ten hold around 20%.

The sequence derives from an adult with HIV infection. Here the sequenced sample was blood, taken during antiretroviral therapy. The chain employs TRBV7-3 and TRBJ2-1, with 7 bases matching TRBD1. The CDR3 is CASSDRDSALYNEQFF. The CDR3, as DNA: TGTGCCAGCAGCGACAGGGACAGCGCGCTCTACAATGAGCAGTTCTTC.